Listed here are 24 T cell receptor beta chains from one sample, sequenced in a study of cytotoxic CD8 clonotypes in ibrutinib-treated CLL (dated by TCRdb to about 2021). The library relied on the immunoSEQ multiplex PCR assay. In TCRdb, the immuneACCESS table is reduced to in-frame sequences with V and J assigned. These tables do not hold every clone; where another copy was compared, an unresolved V gene accounts for under half, and the others remain unexplained. In this sample the table shows tens of thousands of clones, 86% of which occur a single time. The ten largest clones capture about 5.6% of the sample. Sequenced material: PBMCs, taken before ibrutinib treatment. The receptors derive from a human donor with chronic lymphocytic leukemia.

The CDR3 coding sequence is TGCGCCAGCAGCCAAGATAGGCACTCCCTACTTTTATACGAGCAGTACTTC. This sequence encodes CASSQDRHSLLLYEQYF. J is TRBJ2-7 and V is TRBV4-3; D is ambiguous. Trimming took off 0 bases at V and 4 bases at J, with 19 bases between the two ends. The germline CDR1 and CDR2 sequences are LGHNA and YSLEER. CDR3 length: 17 amino acids.

The chain carries TRBV6-5 and TRBJ1-1; D might be TRBD1 (5 bases). The CDR3 spans 12 residues. Trimming cost V 6 bases and J 8 bases, with 13 bases left between them. CDR1 and CDR2 (germline): MNHEY, SVGAGI. The chain's CDR3 is CASRLTVEEAFF. The CDR3 DNA reads as TGTGCCAGCAGATTGACAGTAGAAGAAGCTTTCTTT.

V is TRBV5-1 and J is TRBJ2-5; 9 positions agree with TRBD1. This CDR3 is 18 amino acids long. Unmatched junction bases numbered 17, after V lost 3 bases and J lost 5 bases. The germline CDR1 and CDR2 sequences are SGHRS and YFSETQ. The CDR3 here is CASSYYPTDRGYGETQYF. The CDR3 region has the DNA TGCGCCAGCAGCTACTACCCTACCGACAGGGGGTATGGTGAGACCCAGTACTTC.

This chain uses TRBV5-1 with TRBJ2-1, with 8 nucleotides matching TRBD2. The V gene's germline CDR1 is SGHRS and CDR2 YFSETQ. After removal of 7 bases from V and 0 bases from J, the junction contained 3 bases not matched to a gene. The length of the CDR3 is 14 residues. The CDR3 DNA reads TGCGCCAGCCGGAGCGGGAGCTCCTACAATGAGCAGTTCTTC. The encoded protein is CASRSGSSYNEQFF.

This clone occurred a few times. In the same sample, other DNA sequences code for this CDR3. The chain joins TRBV5-6 to TRBJ1-5; D call uncertain. V lost 1 base, J lost 4 bases, and 6 bases lay in between. Germline CDR1 is SGHDT and CDR2 is YYEEEE. There are 13 residues in the CDR3. The DNA of the CDR3 is TGTGCCAGCAGCTTGCGGGAGAATCAGCCCCAGCATTTT. Its protein is CASSLRENQPQHF. The full variable domain, completed using reference TRBV5-6 and TRBJ1-5, is DAGVTQSPTHLIKTRGQQVTLRCSPKSGHDTVSWYQQALGQGPQFIFQYYEEEERQRGNFPDRFSGHQFPNYSSELNVNALLLGDSALYLCASSLRENQPQHFGDGTRLSIL.

This rearrangement joins TRBV30 to TRBJ1-2; D remains unclear. The V gene lost 3 bases and the J gene lost 7 bases, with 21 bases spanning the gap. CDR1 and CDR2 (germline): GTSNPN, SVGIG (reference sequence). CDR3 size: 15 residues. CDR3 sequence (DNA): TGTGCCTGGAGCCCCGACTCTGTCAGGCTGTCTGGCTACACCTTC. Translated, it gives CAWSPDSVRLSGYTF.

This chain connects TRBV5-1 to TRBJ1-2; 10 bases fit TRBD1. Germline CDR1 is SGHRS and CDR2 is YFSETQ. With V trimmed by 0 bases and J by 3 bases, 2 bases remained unmatched. CDR3 length: 15 amino acids. The CDR3 nucleotides read TGCGCCAGCAGCTTGGGACAGGGGGCGGACTATGGCTACACCTTC. Translation: CASSLGQGADYGYTF.

This chain joins TRBV7-9 and TRBJ1-2; D remains unclear. Germline CDR1 and CDR2: SEHNR and FQNEAQ (reference sequence). Trimming stripped 1 base from V and 4 bases from J, with 7 bases between. The CDR3 is made up of 13 amino acids. The CDR3 loop reads CASSLVGVYGYTF. CDR3 in DNA: TGTGCCAGCAGCTTAGTTGGAGTCTATGGCTACACCTTC.

The chain recombines TRBV6-5 with TRBJ2-7, with 7 bases aligning to TRBD1. The CDR3 has 13 amino acids. Germline-derived CDR1 and CDR2 are MNHEY and SVGAGI. V trimming: 8 bases; J trimming: 3 bases; junction bases outside the gene matches: 7. The CDR3 spells CASLAGGHYEQYF. The DNA for the CDR3 is TGTGCCAGCTTGGCAGGGGGACACTACGAGCAGTACTTC.

The V gene is TRBV6-1, the J gene TRBJ2-4; possible D gene TRBD1, 6 bases. Trimming shortened V by 7 bases and J by 4 bases, and 11 bases separated the two germline ends. CDR3 size: 13 residues. Germline values: CDR1 MNHNS, CDR2 SASEGT. This CDR3 is CASIPQGKNIQYF. As DNA, the CDR3 is TGTGCCAGCATCCCCCAGGGGAAAAACATTCAGTACTTC.

The V call is TRBV27, the J call TRBJ1-2; 8 bases agree with TRBD1. Germline CDR1 MNHEY, CDR2 SMNVEV (reference sequence). V trimming: 2 bases; J trimming: 8 bases; junction bases outside the gene matches: 4. The CDR3 spans 13 residues. The CDR3 reads CASSLNRGEGYTF. DNA for the CDR3: TGTGCCAGCAGTTTAAACAGGGGGGAAGGCTACACCTTC.

The table lists this clone with a count of one. The chain combines TRBV18 with TRBJ2-2; D is perhaps TRBD1 (5 bases). This CDR3 spans 16 amino acids. Germline CDR1 KGHSH, CDR2 LQKENI. Between the trimmed V and J ends, which lost 2 bases and 3 bases, there was a span of 13 bases. CDR3 sequence (DNA): TGTGCCAGCTCACCATCCCAGGGTGTGGACACCGGGGAGCTGTTTTTT. Its protein product is CASSPSQGVDTGELFF.

This rearrangement joins TRBV27 to TRBJ1-2; 9 positions match TRBD1. J lost 5 bases, V lost 6 bases, and 4 bases had no gene match. Looked up from germline, CDR1 is MNHEY and CDR2 is SMNVEV (reference sequence). This CDR3 has 13 residues. CDR3 region: CASSFDRGYGYTF. CDR3 nucleotide sequence: TGTGCCAGCAGCTTCGACAGGGGGTATGGCTACACCTTC.

V and J are TRBV7-3 and TRBJ2-3; 11 bases align to TRBD2. J was trimmed by 4 bases and V by 5 bases; bases with no gene match: 11. The V gene's germline CDR1 is SGHTA and CDR2 FQGTGA. The CDR3 extends over 17 amino acids. The CDR3 region has the DNA TGTGCCAGCAGCCCAATGGGACTAGCGGTAACGGCAGATACGCAGTATTTT. Protein: CASSPMGLAVTADTQYF.

V and J are TRBV13 and TRBJ1-2; no clear D gene. Per the germline V gene, CDR1 is PRHDT and CDR2 is FYEKMQ (reference sequence). The CDR3 has 13 residues. V gave up 1 base and J gave up 4 bases, with 7 bases separating them. The CDR3 region has the DNA TGTGCCAGCAGCTTAGCGGGGAGCTATGGCTACACCTTC. It translates to CASSLAGSYGYTF.

The V call is TRBV7-8, the J call TRBJ2-1; 9 positions match TRBD2. With V trimmed by 3 bases and J by 7 bases, 10 bases remained unmatched. The germline gives CDR1 SGHVS, CDR2 FQNEAQ. CDR3 length: 16 amino acids. The CDR3 region is CASSFVAGGPRNEQFF. CDR3 nucleotide sequence: TGTGCCAGCAGCTTTGTGGCGGGAGGGCCGAGAAATGAGCAGTTCTTC.

V gene TRBV9 combines with J gene TRBJ1-2, with TRBD1 identical over 8 bases. V gave up 1 base and J gave up 7 bases; unmatched junction bases: 0. Germline V gives CDR1 SGDLS, CDR2 YYNGEE. The CDR3 consists of 12 residues. The CDR3 DNA follows: TGTGCCAGCAGCGTACAGGGGGCTGGCTACACCTTC. This gives the protein CASSVQGAGYTF.

The gene calls are TRBV19 and TRBJ2-7; 11 positions match TRBD1. The germline V gene encodes CDR1 LNHDA and CDR2 SQIVND (reference sequence). V was pared by 7 bases and J by 4 bases, with 6 bases of the junction left unmatched. This CDR3 is 14 amino acids long. Here the CDR3 reads CASTSGTGGYEQYF. The CDR3 bases are TGTGCCAGTACCTCCGGGACAGGGGGTTACGAGCAGTACTTC.

The chain is built from TRBV18 and TRBJ2-7; 7 bases fit TRBD1. CDR3 length: 14 residues. CDR1 and CDR2 (germline): KGHSH, LQKENI. V trimming: 0 bases; J trimming: 4 bases; junction bases outside the gene matches: 3. The CDR3 protein is CASSPPTGFYEQYF. The CDR3 nucleotides are TGTGCCAGCTCACCACCGACAGGGTTTTACGAGCAGTACTTC.

The chain combines TRBV11-3 with TRBJ2-1; 9 nucleotides match TRBD2. Germline V gene lookup returns CDR1 SGHNT and CDR2 YENEEA. This CDR3 contains 16 residues. V lost 5 bases and J lost 8; bases outside the gene matches: 13. CDR3 DNA sequence: TGTGCCAGCAGCCCCCCGGGTAGCGGGAGTACCGATGAGCAGTTCTTC. Protein product: CASSPPGSGSTDEQFF.

This clone was seen only a few times. This chain links TRBV4-3 with TRBJ2-1, with TRBD2 matching 14 bases. CDR1 and CDR2 (germline): LGHNA, YSLEER. With 1 base clipped from V and 6 bases from J, the junction kept 17 bases outside the gene matches. This CDR3 spans 21 amino acids. CDR3 in amino acids: CASSQGRRGQAGTSGSNEQFF. CDR3 DNA: TGCGCCAGCAGCCAAGGTAGGCGGGGGCAGGCCGGGACTAGCGGGAGCAATGAGCAGTTCTTC.

The V call is TRBV28, the J call TRBJ1-1; 7 nucleotides agree with TRBD1. This CDR3 region has 13 residues. The germline gives CDR1 MDHEN, CDR2 SYDVKM. V trimming: 3 bases; J trimming: 7 bases; junction bases outside the gene matches: 5. The CDR3 reads CASSLGRGIEAFF. In DNA, the CDR3 is TGTGCCAGCAGTTTGGGCAGGGGGATTGAAGCTTTCTTT.

J is TRBJ2-5 and V is TRBV6-1; the match to TRBD2 covers 7 bases. This CDR3 has 15 residues. V shed 6 bases, J shed 4 bases, and the junction held 11 bases outside the gene matches. Germline lookup yields CDR1 MNHNS and CDR2 SASEGT. CDR3 residues: CASRGGGRVGETQYF. As DNA, the CDR3 is TGTGCCAGCAGGGGAGGCGGGAGAGTAGGAGAGACCCAGTACTTC.

V and J are TRBV5-1 and TRBJ2-7; D may match TRBD1 or TRBD2 (5 bases each). CDR1 and CDR2 (germline): SGHRS, YFSETQ. V lost 5 bases and J lost 4, with 19 bases in between. CDR3 length equals 15 residues. The CDR3 DNA follows: TGCGCCAGCAGTCACTACGGGGACGAGAGGTACGAGCAGTACTTC. This gives the protein CASSHYGDERYEQYF.